This T cell receptor (beta chain) was profiled in a study of early T cells in non-severe SARS-CoV-2 infection. Study as a whole: Chains from this unsorted whole-blood bulk RNA could not be paired.

Per the germline V gene, CDR1 is SQVTM and CDR2 is ANQGSEA. This CDR3 contains 12 residues. Trimming removed 7 bases from V and 7 bases from J, with 16 bases in between. The library protocol tagged individual cDNA molecules with unique molecular identifiers. TCRdb analysed the 5' RACE reads with MiXCR anew, one entry per CDR3 protein. The sample has tens of thousands of distinct CDR3 sequences; more than 8.5% are singletons. This clonotype has at least ten counts. This TCR was recovered from an adult who was a healthcare worker with PCR-confirmed SARS-CoV-2 infection or an uninfected control (not recorded which). The genes are TRBV29-1 and TRBJ1-2, with D perhaps matching TRBD1 (5 bases). Specimen: whole blood. CDR3 region: CSAVQGRGGYTF. CDR3 bases: TGCAGCGCCGTGCAGGGTAGAGGTGGCTACACCTTC.